The entry below describes one T cell receptor (beta chain). Seattle participants joined during active infection and were tracked over time. These data originate in a study of blood T cell repertoires in COVID-19. Study overall: There were acute and convalescent COVID-19 samples, and they came from the United States, Italy and Spain.

Original analysis: Amplification of reference gene primers was used by the study to estimate nucleated cell counts. The repertoire was sequenced with immunoSEQ multiplex PCR; TCRdb's copy has only in-frame clones and lacks some. That table gives V, J and clone size, and the DNA gave D and trimming. The table shows around 210,000 clones, with 70% to 90% occurring only once. The CDR3 consists of 16 residues. V was clipped by 4 bases and J by 0 bases; unmatched bases: 5. From germline, CDR1 is LGHDT and CDR2 YNNKEL (reference sequence). The sample consisted of peripheral blood. The receptor was derived from a man aged 55 to 69 with COVID-19, enrolled during active disease. This chain uses TRBV3-1 (or the pseudogene TRBV3-2) with TRBJ2-7, with TRBD2 matching 11 bases. The CDR3 here is CASSPRTSGSSYEQYF. The CDR3 coding sequence is TGTGCCAGCAGCCCAAGAACTAGCGGGAGCTCCTACGAGCAGTACTTC.